This T cell receptor (beta chain) was retrieved from a study of cytomegalovirus exposure and HLA in healthy donors. General study findings and limits: Cytomegalovirus-associated TCR beta chains were listed, numbering 164. Reports indicated that the classifier achieved high specificity and sensitivity in diagnosing cytomegalovirus status.

CDR3 length: 17 residues. With V trimmed by 7 bases and J by 4 bases, 17 bases remained unmatched. This PCR relied on a set of 60 Vbeta primers and 13 Jbeta primers. The protocol was immunoSEQ multiplex PCR, while the TCRdb copy is restricted to in-frame clones and leaves out a portion. The sample has approximately 190,000 clones; roughly 80% are singletons. This clone has only a few counts. Antigen specificity is unknown. Material for sequencing was PBMCs. The chain couples TRBV5-7 to TRBJ1-5; 7 bases are shared with TRBD1. TRBV5-7 counts as an open reading frame of uncertain function. This sequence originates from a man aged 50-60 years in good health and CMV-seronegative. CDR3 sequence: CASHDDLRGPCNQPQHF. The CDR3 nucleotides read TGTGCCAGCCATGATGACCTAAGGGGGCCCTGTAATCAGCCCCAGCATTTT.